This T cell receptor (beta chain) was profiled in a study of T cell responses to AZD1222 COVID-19 vaccine. Notes on the study in general: Vaccine-associated CD4 TCRs ranged over spike, dominating at 160-218 and 743-854. A mostly white British donor set with more females was recruited, and clonal diversity was possibly underestimated. Among AZD1222 vaccinees, only five or six were seropositive at baseline.

Pooled in the analysis were second doses at about 4 or about 12 weeks. Note on this clone: What it binds is unknown.

The V gene lost 5 bases and the J gene lost 1 base, with 11 bases spanning the gap. Germline V gives CDR1 LGHNA, CDR2 YNFKEQ. The CDR3 length is 14 residues. Sequenced by immunoSEQ multiplex PCR; TCRdb stores in-frame clones only, minus some. The sample has roughly 140,000 clones; around 89% are singletons. This TCR came from an adult who received the AZD1222 COVID-19 vaccine. The specimen was peripheral blood, collected 28 days after the second AZD1222 dose. The chain has TRBV4-2 and TRBJ2-5, with D tentatively TRBD1 or TRBD2 (5 bases each). In DNA form, the CDR3 reads TGTGCCAGCAGCGGATCGGGGCCCCAAGAGACCCAGTACTTC. Translation gives CASSGSGPQETQYF.